This TCR beta chain was captured by sequencing in a study of Tregs in tolerant kidney transplant recipients. The germline CDR1 and CDR2 sequences are WSHSY and SAAADI. The CDR3 contains 13 residues. Between the trimmed V and J ends, which lost 5 bases and 5 bases, there was a span of 10 bases. Clones were sequenced by immunoSEQ multiplex PCR, and TCRdb holds only the in-frame ones, with some missing. The sample holds 100,000 to 130,000 clones, around 89% seen once. Sequencing used CD4+ T cells from blood, obtained before the transplant. This TCR was recovered from a human donor who received a combined kidney and bone marrow transplant. The chain is built from TRBV10-2 and TRBJ1-5; D unclear. The CDR3 nucleotides read TGCGCCAGCAGTATTGACGGGGATCAGCCCCAGCATTTT. It translates to CASSIDGDQPQHF.